This T cell receptor (beta chain) was observed in a study of prognosis after radiotherapy for stage I lung cancer. In the study overall: Among the non-small cell lung cancer patients, all were considered medically inoperable. After radiotherapy, distant metastases appeared in a handful of patients at a median of approximately 7 months, and about 15 patients showed no significant progression. Study conclusions and caveats: Counted unique TCR clones declined after stereotactic body radiation therapy (median approximately 9,600 versus 7,200).

This CDR3 comprises 14 residues. V gave up 6 bases and J gave up 5 bases, with 13 bases separating them. Germline loops: CDR1 LNHDA, CDR2 SQIVND (reference sequence). The TCR beta CDR3 region was amplified from genomic DNA, with two rounds of multiplex PCR being used for the amplification. Primers specific to each TRBV and TRBJ gene drove first-round PCR. TCRdb called the multiplex PCR reads again in MiXCR, with one record for every CDR3 protein. This sample has some 27,000 distinct CDR3 sequences, with about 41% found just once. On this clonotype: What it binds is unknown.

Specimen: PBMCs, collected before or after stereotactic body radiation therapy (not recorded which). This receptor was obtained from a donor aged 50 or older with non-small cell lung cancer. The J gene is TRBJ2-2, the V gene TRBV19; D gene unclear. CDR3 DNA sequence: TGTGCCAGTAGGTGGCAGGACGGGACCGGGGAGCTGTTTTTT. This gives the protein CASRWQDGTGELFF.